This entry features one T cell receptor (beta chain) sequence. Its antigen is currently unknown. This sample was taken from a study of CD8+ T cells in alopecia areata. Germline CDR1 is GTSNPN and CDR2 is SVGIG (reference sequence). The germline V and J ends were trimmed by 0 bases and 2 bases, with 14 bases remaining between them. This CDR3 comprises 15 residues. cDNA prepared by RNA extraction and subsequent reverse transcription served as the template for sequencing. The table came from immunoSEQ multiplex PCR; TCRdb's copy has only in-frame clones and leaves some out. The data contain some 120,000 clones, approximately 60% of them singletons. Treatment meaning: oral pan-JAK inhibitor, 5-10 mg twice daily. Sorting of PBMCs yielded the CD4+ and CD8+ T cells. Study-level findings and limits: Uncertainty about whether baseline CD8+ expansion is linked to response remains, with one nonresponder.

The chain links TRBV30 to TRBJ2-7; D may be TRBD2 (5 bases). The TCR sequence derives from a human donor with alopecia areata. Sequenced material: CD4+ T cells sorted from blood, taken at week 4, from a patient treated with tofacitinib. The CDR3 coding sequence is TGTGCCTGGAGTGTATTCGGACGGGGAACCTACGAGCAGTACTTC. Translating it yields CAWSVFGRGTYEQYF.